This TCR beta chain originates from a study of beta chain features in type 1 diabetes. The sequenced template was cDNA made from the entire isolated RNA. Only in-frame clones appear in the TCRdb table, and some are missing; sequencing was by immunoSEQ multiplex PCR. Of under 250,000 clones in the sample, around 14% were seen once. CDR1 SGHAT and CDR2 FQNNGV come from the germline V gene. The CDR3 totals 14 residues. Trimming took off 3 bases at V and 1 base at J, with 10 bases between the two ends. The rearrangement links TRBV11-2 to TRBJ2-7, with D tentatively TRBD1 (6 bases). The TCR comes from a woman aged 40 to 50 in good health. The material sequenced was naive CD4+ T cells from blood. This chain's CDR3 is CASSFGGHSYEQYF. The CDR3 DNA sequence: TGTGCCAGCAGCTTTGGGGGACATTCCTACGAGCAGTACTTC.